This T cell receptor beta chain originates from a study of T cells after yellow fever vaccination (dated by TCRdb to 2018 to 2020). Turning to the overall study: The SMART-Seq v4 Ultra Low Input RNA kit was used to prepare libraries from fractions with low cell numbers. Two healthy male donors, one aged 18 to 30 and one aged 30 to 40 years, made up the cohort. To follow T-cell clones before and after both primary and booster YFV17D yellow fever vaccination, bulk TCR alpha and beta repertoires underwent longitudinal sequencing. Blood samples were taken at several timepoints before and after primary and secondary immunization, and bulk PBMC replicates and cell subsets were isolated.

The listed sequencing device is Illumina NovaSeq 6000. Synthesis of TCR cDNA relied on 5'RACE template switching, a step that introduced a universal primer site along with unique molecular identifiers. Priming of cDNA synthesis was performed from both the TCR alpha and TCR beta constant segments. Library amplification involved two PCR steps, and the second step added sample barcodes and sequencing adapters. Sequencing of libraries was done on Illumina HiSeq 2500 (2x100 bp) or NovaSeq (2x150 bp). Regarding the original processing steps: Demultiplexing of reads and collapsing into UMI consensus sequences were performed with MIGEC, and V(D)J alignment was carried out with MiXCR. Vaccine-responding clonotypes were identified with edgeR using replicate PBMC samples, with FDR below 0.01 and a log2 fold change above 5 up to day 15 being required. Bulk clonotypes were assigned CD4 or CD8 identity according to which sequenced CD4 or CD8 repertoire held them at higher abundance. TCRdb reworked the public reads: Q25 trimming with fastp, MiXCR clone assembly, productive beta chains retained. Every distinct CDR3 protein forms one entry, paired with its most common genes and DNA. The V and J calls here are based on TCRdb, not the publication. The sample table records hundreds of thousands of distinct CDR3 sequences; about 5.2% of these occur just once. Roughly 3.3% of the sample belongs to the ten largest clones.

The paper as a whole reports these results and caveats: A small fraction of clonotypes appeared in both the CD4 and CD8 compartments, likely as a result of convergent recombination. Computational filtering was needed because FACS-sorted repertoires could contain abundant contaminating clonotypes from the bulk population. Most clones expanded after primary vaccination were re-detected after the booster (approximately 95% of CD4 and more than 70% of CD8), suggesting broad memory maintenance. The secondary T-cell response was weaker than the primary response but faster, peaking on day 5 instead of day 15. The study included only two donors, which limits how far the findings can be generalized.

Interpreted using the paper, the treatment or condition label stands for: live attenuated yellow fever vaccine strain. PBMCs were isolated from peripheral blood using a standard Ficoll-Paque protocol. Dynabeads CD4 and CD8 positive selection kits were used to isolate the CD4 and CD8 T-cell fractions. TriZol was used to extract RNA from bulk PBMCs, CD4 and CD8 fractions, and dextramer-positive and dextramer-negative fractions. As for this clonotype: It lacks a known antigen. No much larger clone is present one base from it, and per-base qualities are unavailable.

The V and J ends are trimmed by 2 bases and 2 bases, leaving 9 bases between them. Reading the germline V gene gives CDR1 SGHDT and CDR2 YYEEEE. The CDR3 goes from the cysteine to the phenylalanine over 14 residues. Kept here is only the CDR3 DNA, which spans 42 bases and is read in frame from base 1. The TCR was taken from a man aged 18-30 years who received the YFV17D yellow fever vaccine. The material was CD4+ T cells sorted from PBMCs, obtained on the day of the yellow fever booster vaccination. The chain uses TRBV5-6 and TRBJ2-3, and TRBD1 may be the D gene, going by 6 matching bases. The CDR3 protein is CASSLRQATDTQYF. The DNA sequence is TGTGCCAGCAGCTTAAGACAGGCCACAGATACGCAGTATTTT.